The 6 T cell receptor beta chains reported below all come from one sample, sequenced in a study of post-analysis software for immune sequencing data. Libraries were made from TCR beta cDNA, and they carried unique molecular identifiers. One entry per CDR3 protein results from TCRdb running MiXCR on the PCR reads. The sample lists around 150,000 distinct CDR3 sequences, around 36% occurring once. The specimen was blood, collected after autologous hematopoietic stem cell transplantation. The receptors come from a girl aged 5-17 years with multiple sclerosis.

Turning to this clonotype: This may be a read error, as it is one base from a much larger clone. J is TRBJ2-7 and V is TRBV3-1; the D gene is possibly TRBD1 (5 bases). CDR1 and CDR2 (germline): LGHDT, YNNKEL (reference sequence). CDR3 length: 14 amino acids. For the CDR3, the DNA is TGTGCCCGCAGCCAAGGCTGGGGCGGATACGAGCAGTACTTC. Translating gives CARSQGWGGYEQYF.

The sample holds a few counts of this clonotype. V gene TRBV7-2 combines with J gene TRBJ2-7; no clear D gene. Gene TRBJ2-5 matches the end of the DNA better, so the J call may be wrong. The germline V gene encodes CDR1 SGHTA and CDR2 FQGNSA. CDR3 length: 12 amino acids. This CDR3 reads CASSHGAGTQYF. In DNA form, the CDR3 reads TGTGCCAGCAGCCACGGAGCAGGGACCCAGTACTTC.

The V gene is TRBV6-5, the J gene TRBJ2-7, with D unclear. CDR1 is MNHEY and CDR2 is SVGAGI in the germline V gene. V was trimmed by 6 bases and J by 2 bases, leaving 17 bases between them. This CDR3 spans 15 amino acids. CDR3 DNA sequence: TGTGCCAGCAGCCTCCACGCTAATATTGCCTACGAGCAGTACTTC. It yields the protein CASSLHANIAYEQYF.

This clonotype was counted only a few times. The chain recombines TRBV10-3 with TRBJ2-1; 9 bases match TRBD1. The junction had 11 bases not matched to a gene; V was cut back by 6 bases and J by 5 bases. Looked up from germline, CDR1 is ENHRY and CDR2 is SYGVKD. This CDR3 comprises 16 residues. CDR3 amino acids: CAISGPGQGRNNEQFF. Written as DNA, the CDR3 is TGTGCCATCAGCGGACCGGGACAGGGAAGGAACAATGAGCAGTTCTTC.

The rearrangement uses TRBV7-9 and TRBJ2-7; 8 nucleotides align to TRBD1. Per germline, CDR1 SEHNR and CDR2 FQNEAQ (reference sequence). CDR3 length equals 13 residues. Trimming at V came to 5 bases and at J to 2 bases, leaving 2 bases not matched to a gene. CDR3 sequence reads: CASSGDRPYEQYF. DNA for the CDR3: TGTGCCAGCAGCGGGGACAGGCCCTACGAGCAGTACTTC.

This clonotype was recorded many times. The rearrangement uses TRBV29-1 and TRBJ2-7; D uncertain. Looked up from germline, CDR1 is SQVTM and CDR2 is ANQGSEA. V lost 6 bases and J lost 0, with 15 bases in between. CDR3 length: 14 amino acids. Written as DNA, the CDR3 is TGCAGCGTAGAGACGTCCAGGACCTCCTACGAGCAGTACTTC. Its protein is CSVETSRTSYEQYF.